These 6 T cell receptor beta chains came from one sample sequenced in a study of OX40 agonist ivuxolimab in advanced cancers. This table comes from immunoSEQ multiplex PCR, and its TCRdb copy is limited to in-frame clones, with some not included. Of under 150,000 clones in the sample, approximately 94% were seen once. The specimen comprised CD4+ or CD8+ T cells sorted from blood, sampled in a trial of the OX40 agonist ivuxolimab. All receptors derive from an adult with an advanced solid tumor such as melanoma, head and neck, liver or kidney cancer.

The genes are TRBV7-2 and TRBJ2-2; the D is unclear. With 5 bases removed from V and 7 bases from J, the gap between germline ends came to 11 bases. Germline lookup yields CDR1 SGHTA and CDR2 FQGNSA. This CDR3 is 13 amino acids long. In nucleotides, the CDR3 is TGTGCCAGCAGCCCTCCCGTTGGCGGGGAGCTGTTTTTT. It specifies CASSPPVGGELFF.

The chain uses TRBV5-5 and TRBJ2-2, with D unresolved. This CDR3 has 16 residues. The germline V and J ends were trimmed by 0 bases and 4 bases, with 13 bases remaining between them. Germline V gives CDR1 SGHKS, CDR2 YYEKEE (reference sequence). The CDR3 DNA follows: TGTGCCAGCAGCTTGGGGCAAGGGTGGGGCACCGGGGAGCTGTTTTTT. Its translation is CASSLGQGWGTGELFF.

The CDR3 nucleotides are TGTGCCAGCAGCTTGGGCCGGACCGGCTATGGCTACACCTTC. Translated: CASSLGRTGYGYTF. The gene calls are TRBV5-6 and TRBJ1-2; no firm D call. CDR1 SGHDT and CDR2 YYEEEE come from the germline V gene. This CDR3 spans 14 amino acids. The V end was cut by 0 bases, the J end by 4 bases, with 10 bases between. The whole variable domain, remainder taken from reference TRBV5-6 and TRBJ1-2, is DAGVTQSPTHLIKTRGQQVTLRCSPKSGHDTVSWYQQALGQGPQFIFQYYEEEERQRGNFPDRFSGHQFPNYSSELNVNALLLGDSALYLCASSLGRTGYGYTFGSGTRLTVV.

The chain recombines TRBV7-3 with TRBJ1-1; D is unresolved. This CDR3 has 13 residues. Trimming cost V 3 bases and J 8 bases, with 13 bases left between them. Germline CDR1 and CDR2: SGHTA and FQGTGA. The CDR3 DNA follows: TGTGCCAGCAGCTTTTTTCCCAAGGACGAAGCTTTCTTT. This codes for CASSFFPKDEAFF. Full variable domain (rest looked up from reference TRBV7-3 and TRBJ1-1): GAGVSQTPSNKVTEKGKYVELRCDPISGHTALYWYRQSLGQGPEFLIYFQGTGAADDSGLPNDRFFAVRPEGSVSTLKIQRTERGDSAVYLCASSFFPKDEAFFGQGTRLTVV.

The J gene is TRBJ1-1, the V gene TRBV27, with D possibly matching TRBD1 (6 bases). Germline V lookup: CDR1 MNHEY, CDR2 SMNVEV (reference sequence). V dropped 5 bases and J dropped 4 bases, with 20 bases sitting between them. CDR3 length: 16 amino acids. CDR3 loop: CASSLEGGRGVTEAFF. DNA of the CDR3: TGTGCCAGCAGTCTCGAGGGGGGGCGTGGGGTCACTGAAGCTTTCTTT.

CDR3 sequence: CASSLVRGKGYFEQYF. CDR3 sequence (DNA): TGTGCCAGCAGTTTAGTCCGGGGGAAGGGTTATTTCGAGCAGTACTTC. The genes are TRBV28 and TRBJ2-7, with D perhaps matching TRBD2 (6 bases). V was shortened by 2 bases and J by 6 bases, with 20 bases between the two germline ends. The CDR3 loop spans 16 amino acids. The V gene's germline CDR1 is MDHEN and CDR2 SYDVKM. The entire variable domain, with the rest obtained from reference TRBV28 and TRBJ2-7, is as follows: DVKVTQSSRYLVKRTGEKVFLECVQDMDHENMFWYRQDPGLGLRLIYFSYDVKMKEKGDIPEGYSVSREKKERFSLILESASTNQTSMYLCASSLVRGKGYFEQYFGPGTRLTVT.